The present TCR beta chain was sequenced within a study of regulatory T cells in long-lasting Graves disease. General study findings and limits: Patients with persistent Graves' had lower TCR diversity than newly diagnosed patients. New patients shared fewer public clonotypes (about 1,000) than persistent patients did (2,741). Results may be inaccurate due to the small sample size. Segments TRBV28, TRBJ1-2 and TRBJ2-5 showed preferential usage in persistent disease.

Described time point: persistent/refractory GD, antithyroid drugs over 5 years with positive TRAb. With RNA extracted from PBMCs as input, the TCR library was made. About this clonotype: Its antigen remains unknown.

The CDR3 length is 14 residues. Germline assignment: CDR1 MNHNS and CDR2 SASEGT. J was trimmed by 3 bases and V by 5 bases; bases with no gene match: 3. Investigators prepared the TCR beta libraries by applying iRepertoire HTBI primers and Arm-PCR of CDR3 regions. TCRdb fed the multiplex PCR reads into MiXCR, producing one record per CDR3 protein. The table lists roughly 300,000 distinct CDR3 sequences, 20% to 25% of them singletons, with about 61% in the top ten. The receptor was isolated from a female donor with Graves disease. The rearrangement links TRBV6-1 to TRBJ2-3; 9 bases are shared with TRBD1. This sample comprised peripheral blood mononuclear cells (PBMCs), obtained when the disease was refractory, from a patient treated with antithyroid drugs. CDR3 sequence (DNA): TGTGCCAGCAGTCGGACAGGGGCAACAGATACGCAGTATTTT. Translated: CASSRTGATDTQYF.